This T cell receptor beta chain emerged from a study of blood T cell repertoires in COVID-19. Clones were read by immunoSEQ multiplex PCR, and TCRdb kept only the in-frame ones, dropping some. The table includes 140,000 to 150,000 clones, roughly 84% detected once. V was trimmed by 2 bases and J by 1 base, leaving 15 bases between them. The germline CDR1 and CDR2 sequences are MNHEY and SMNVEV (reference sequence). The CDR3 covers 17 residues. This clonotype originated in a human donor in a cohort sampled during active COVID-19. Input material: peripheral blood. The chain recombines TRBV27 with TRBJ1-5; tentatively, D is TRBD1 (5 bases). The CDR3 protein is CASSLRGGLGSNQPQHF. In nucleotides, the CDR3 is TGTGCCAGCAGTTTAAGGGGAGGGCTCGGGAGCAATCAGCCCCAGCATTTT.